Presented here are 7 T cell receptor beta chains from one specimen sequenced in a study of shared clonotypes between healthy human individuals. CD8 cells classed as naive were CD45RO-negative and positively selected for CCR7, excluding terminally differentiated effector memory CD45RA+ cells. Method: immunoSEQ multiplex PCR; TCRdb's copy keeps in-frame clones and lacks some. The table records under 1 million clones, around 92% of them present only once. Sequenced material: naive CD8+ T cells sorted from blood. The receptors were sampled from a young man in good health.

The chain is built from TRBV10-3 and TRBJ2-1, with 10 bases identical to TRBD1. CDR3 length equals 13 residues. Germline CDR1 reads ENHRY; CDR2 reads SYGVKD. Trimming took 11 bases from V and 8 from J; bases not matched to a gene: 9. The DNA for the CDR3 is TGTGCCGCGACAGGGGGCGCCGGGGATGAGCAGTTCTTC. Its translation is CAATGGAGDEQFF.

This clone has just one count. The CDR3 DNA sequence: TGTGCCAGCAGTGAACCCCCCTCCAAGCGGGGTGGATACTTC. It is translated as CASSEPPSKRGGYF. This chain uses TRBV25-1 with TRBJ2-7, with 7 bases aligning to TRBD2. Germline CDR1 is MGHDK and CDR2 is SYGVNS. With V trimmed by 2 bases and J by 13 bases, 14 bases remained unmatched. This CDR3 is built from 14 residues.

The gene calls are TRBV5-5 and TRBJ2-2; 7 bases map to TRBD1. J was trimmed by 4 bases and V by 3 bases; bases with no gene match: 12. Germline CDR1 is SGHKS and CDR2 is YYEKEE (reference sequence). CDR3 length equals 17 residues. CDR3 residues: CASSWHLLGTVTGELFF. The CDR3 DNA reads as TGTGCCAGCAGCTGGCACCTACTAGGGACAGTCACCGGGGAGCTGTTTTTT.

The chain couples TRBV29-1 to TRBJ2-2; 9 bases map to TRBD2. CDR1 is SQVTM, CDR2 ANQGSEA, per germline. CDR3 size: 15 residues. Unmatched junction bases numbered 9, after V lost 4 bases and J lost 6 bases. The CDR3 sequence: CSVGSSGSFAGELFF. The CDR3 DNA reads TGCAGCGTTGGCAGTAGCGGGAGTTTTGCCGGGGAGCTGTTTTTT.

The J gene is TRBJ2-1, the V gene TRBV29-1; TRBD2 matches 11 bases. The CDR3 contains 16 residues. Germline loops: CDR1 SQVTM, CDR2 ANQGSEA. Trimming cost V 4 bases and J 1 base; bases outside gene matches: 6. The CDR3 DNA follows: TGCAGCGTTGCCGGGACTAGCGGAACTTCCTACAATGAGCAGTTCTTC. This translates into CSVAGTSGTSYNEQFF.

The rearrangement uses TRBV4-3 and TRBJ1-4; TRBD1 might be the D (5 bases). The germline V gene encodes CDR1 LGHNA and CDR2 YSLEER. The CDR3 is 15 amino acids. V was trimmed by 0 bases and J by 3 bases, leaving 8 bases between them. In DNA form, the CDR3 reads TGCGCCAGCAGCCAAGAGAGGGGATCTAATGAAAAACTGTTTTTT. It is translated as CASSQERGSNEKLFF.

A note on this clone: Given a much more abundant clone one base away, this may be a read error. Within the sample, other DNA sequences also encode this same CDR3. This chain joins TRBV5-6 and TRBJ1-1; TRBD1 is a possible D gene (6 bases). With 2 bases removed from V and 1 base from J, the gap between germline ends came to 6 bases. Germline V gene data show CDR1 as SGHDT and CDR2 as YYEEEE. The CDR3 is made up of 13 amino acids. The CDR3, as DNA: TGTGCCAGCAGCTTAGGGGGGAACACTGAAGCTTTCTTT. Translating it yields CASSLGGNTEAFF.